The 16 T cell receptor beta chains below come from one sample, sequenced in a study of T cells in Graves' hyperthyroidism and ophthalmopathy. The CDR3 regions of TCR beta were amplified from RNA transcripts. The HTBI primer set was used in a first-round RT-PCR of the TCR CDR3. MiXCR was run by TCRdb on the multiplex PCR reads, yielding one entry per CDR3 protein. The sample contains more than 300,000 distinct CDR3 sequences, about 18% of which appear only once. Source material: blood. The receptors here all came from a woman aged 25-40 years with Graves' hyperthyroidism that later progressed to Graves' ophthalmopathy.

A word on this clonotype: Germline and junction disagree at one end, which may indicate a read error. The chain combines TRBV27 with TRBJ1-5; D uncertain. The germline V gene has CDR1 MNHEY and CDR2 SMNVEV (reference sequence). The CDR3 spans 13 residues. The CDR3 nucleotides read TGTGCCAGCAGTTTATCCGGGAATCGGCCCCAGCATTTT. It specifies CASSLSGNRPQHF.

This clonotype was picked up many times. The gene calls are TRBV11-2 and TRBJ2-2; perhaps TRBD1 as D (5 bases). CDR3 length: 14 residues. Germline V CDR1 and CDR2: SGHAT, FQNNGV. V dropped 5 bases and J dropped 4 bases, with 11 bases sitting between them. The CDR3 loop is CASSAWQGTGELFF. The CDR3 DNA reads TGTGCCAGCAGCGCGTGGCAGGGCACCGGGGAGCTGTTTTTT.

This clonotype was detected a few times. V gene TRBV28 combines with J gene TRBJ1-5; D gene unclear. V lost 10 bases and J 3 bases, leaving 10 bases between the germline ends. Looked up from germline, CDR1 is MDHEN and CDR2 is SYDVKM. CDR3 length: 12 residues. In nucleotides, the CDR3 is TGTGCCACCCAGGTGGACAATCAGCCCCAGCATTTT. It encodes CATQVDNQPQHF.

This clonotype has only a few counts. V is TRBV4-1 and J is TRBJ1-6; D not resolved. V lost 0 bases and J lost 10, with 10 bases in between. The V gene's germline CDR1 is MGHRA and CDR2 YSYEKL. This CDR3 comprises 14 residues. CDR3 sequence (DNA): TGCGCCAGCAGCCAAGATCGAGGAAGCTCACCCCTCCACTTT. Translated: CASSQDRGSSPLHF.

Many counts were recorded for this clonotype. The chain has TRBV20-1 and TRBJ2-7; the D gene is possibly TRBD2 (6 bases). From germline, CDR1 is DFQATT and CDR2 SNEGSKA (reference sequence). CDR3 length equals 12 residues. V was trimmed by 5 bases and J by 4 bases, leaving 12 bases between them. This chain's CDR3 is CSAPGTSYEQYF. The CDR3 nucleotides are TGCAGTGCTCCCGGGACTTCTTACGAGCAGTACTTC.

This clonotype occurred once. CDR3 coding DNA: TGTGCCAGCAGTTTAGAGGTATTCTACGAGCAGTACTTC. This codes for CASSLEVFYEQYF. This chain uses TRBV12-3 or TRBV12-4 with TRBJ2-7; D is ambiguous. With 1 base removed from V and 3 bases from J, the gap between germline ends came to 7 bases. The CDR3 runs 13 residues.

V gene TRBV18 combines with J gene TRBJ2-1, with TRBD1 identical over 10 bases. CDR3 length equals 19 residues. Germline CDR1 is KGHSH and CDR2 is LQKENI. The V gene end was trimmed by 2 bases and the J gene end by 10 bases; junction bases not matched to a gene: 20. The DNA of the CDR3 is TGTGCCAGCTCACCAGAATATGTAATAGACAGGGGGCAGCGGGTGGAGCAGTTCTTC. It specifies CASSPEYVIDRGQRVEQFF.

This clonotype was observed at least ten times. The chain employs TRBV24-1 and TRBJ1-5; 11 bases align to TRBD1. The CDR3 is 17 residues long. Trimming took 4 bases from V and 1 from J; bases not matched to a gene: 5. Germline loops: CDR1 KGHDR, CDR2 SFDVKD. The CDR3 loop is CATSEGDRGTSNQPQHF. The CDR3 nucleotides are TGTGCCACCAGTGAGGGGGACAGGGGGACGAGCAATCAGCCCCAGCATTTT.

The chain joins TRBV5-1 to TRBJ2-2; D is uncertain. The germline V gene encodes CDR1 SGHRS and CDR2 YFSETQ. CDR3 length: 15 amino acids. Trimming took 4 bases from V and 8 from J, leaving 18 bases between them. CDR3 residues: CASSRANRNGGELFF. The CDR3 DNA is TGCGCCAGCAGCCGGGCCAACCGGAACGGGGGGGAGCTGTTTTTT. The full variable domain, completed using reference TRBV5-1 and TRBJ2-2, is KAGVTQTPRYLIKTRGQQVTLSCSPISGHRSVSWYQQTPGQGLQFLFEYFSETQRNKGNFPGRFSGRQFSNSRSEMNVSTLELGDSALYLCASSRANRNGGELFFGEGSRLTVL.

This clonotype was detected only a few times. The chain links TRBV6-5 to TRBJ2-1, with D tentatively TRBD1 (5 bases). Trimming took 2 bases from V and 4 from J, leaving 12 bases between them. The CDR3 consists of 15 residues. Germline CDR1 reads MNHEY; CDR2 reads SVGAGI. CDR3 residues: CASSYSQGLYNEQFF. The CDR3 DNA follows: TGTGCCAGCAGTTACAGCCAGGGTCTATACAATGAGCAGTTCTTC.

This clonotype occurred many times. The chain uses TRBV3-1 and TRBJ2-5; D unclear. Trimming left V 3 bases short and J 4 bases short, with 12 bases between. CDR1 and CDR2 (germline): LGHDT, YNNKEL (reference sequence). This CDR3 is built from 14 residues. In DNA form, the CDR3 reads TGTGCCAGCAGCCAGGCCCTCGCCCCAGAGACCCAGTACTTC. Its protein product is CASSQALAPETQYF.

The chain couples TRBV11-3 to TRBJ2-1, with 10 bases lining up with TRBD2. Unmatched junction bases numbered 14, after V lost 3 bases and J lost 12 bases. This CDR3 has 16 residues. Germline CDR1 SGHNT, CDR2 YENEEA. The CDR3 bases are TGTGCCAGCAGCTTCGGTTCTAGCGGGAGAATCTTAGTGCAGTTCTTC. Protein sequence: CASSFGSSGRILVQFF.

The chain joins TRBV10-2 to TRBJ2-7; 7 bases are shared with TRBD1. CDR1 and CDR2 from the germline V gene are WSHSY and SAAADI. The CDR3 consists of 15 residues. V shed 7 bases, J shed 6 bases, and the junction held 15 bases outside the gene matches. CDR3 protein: CASTLTWDSGSEQYF. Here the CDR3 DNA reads TGCGCCAGCACCCTAACATGGGACAGCGGATCCGAGCAGTACTTC.

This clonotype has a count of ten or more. CDR3 nucleotide sequence: TGTGCCAGCAGCTCCCGTGGTAGCGGGAGCCTCAATGAGCAGTTCTTC. This codes for CASSSRGSGSLNEQFF. The genes are TRBV11-2 and TRBJ2-1; TRBD2 matches at 9 bases. Germline V gives CDR1 SGHAT, CDR2 FQNNGV. Trimming removed 4 bases from V and 6 bases from J; junction bases left unmatched: 10. This CDR3 is built from 16 residues.

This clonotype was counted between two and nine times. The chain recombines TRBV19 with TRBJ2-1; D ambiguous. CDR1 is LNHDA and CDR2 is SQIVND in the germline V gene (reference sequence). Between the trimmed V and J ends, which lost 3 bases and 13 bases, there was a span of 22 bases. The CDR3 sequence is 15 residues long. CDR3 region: CASSIMSSGTKNQFF. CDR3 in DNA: TGTGCCAGTAGTATTATGAGTTCCGGAACAAAAAATCAGTTCTTC. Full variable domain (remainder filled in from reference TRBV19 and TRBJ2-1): DGGITQSPKYLFRKEGQNVTLSCEQNLNHDAMYWYRQDPGQGLRLIYYSQIVNDFQKGDIAEGYSVSREKKESFPLTVTSAQKNPTAFYLCASSIMSSGTKNQFFGPGTRLTVL.

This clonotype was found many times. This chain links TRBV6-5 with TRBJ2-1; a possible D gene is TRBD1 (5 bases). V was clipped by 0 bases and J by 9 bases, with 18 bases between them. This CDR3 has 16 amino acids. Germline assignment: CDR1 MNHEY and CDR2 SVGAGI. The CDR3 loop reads CASSYSGHPPSGEQFF. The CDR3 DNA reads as TGTGCCAGCAGTTACTCGGGGCACCCTCCTTCGGGTGAGCAGTTCTTC.